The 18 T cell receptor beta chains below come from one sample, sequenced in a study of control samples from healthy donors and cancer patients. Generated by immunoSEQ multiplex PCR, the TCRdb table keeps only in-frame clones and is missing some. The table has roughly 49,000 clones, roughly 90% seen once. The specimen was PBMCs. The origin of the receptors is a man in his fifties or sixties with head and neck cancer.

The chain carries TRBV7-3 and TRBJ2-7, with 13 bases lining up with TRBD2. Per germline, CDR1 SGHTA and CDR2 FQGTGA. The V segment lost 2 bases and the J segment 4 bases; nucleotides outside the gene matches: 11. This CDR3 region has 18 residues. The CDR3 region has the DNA TGTGCCAGCAGCTTACGCCCGGGACTAGCGGGAAAACTATACGAGCAGTACTTC. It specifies CASSLRPGLAGKLYEQYF. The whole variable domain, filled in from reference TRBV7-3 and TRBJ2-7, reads GAGVSQTPSNKVTEKGKYVELRCDPISGHTALYWYRQSLGQGPEFLIYFQGTGAADDSGLPNDRFFAVRPEGSVSTLKIQRTERGDSAVYLCASSLRPGLAGKLYEQYFGPGTRLTVT.

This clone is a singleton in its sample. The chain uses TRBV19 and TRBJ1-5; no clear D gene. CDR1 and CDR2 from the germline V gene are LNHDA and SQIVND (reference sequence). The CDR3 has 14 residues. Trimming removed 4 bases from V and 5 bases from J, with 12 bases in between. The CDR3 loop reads CASSTDGDDQPQHF. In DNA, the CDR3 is TGTGCCAGTAGTACAGACGGTGACGATCAGCCCCAGCATTTT.

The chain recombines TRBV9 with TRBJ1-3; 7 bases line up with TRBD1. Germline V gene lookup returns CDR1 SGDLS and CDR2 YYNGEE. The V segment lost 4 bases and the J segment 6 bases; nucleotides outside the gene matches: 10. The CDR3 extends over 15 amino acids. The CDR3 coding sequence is TGTGCCAGCAGCCCTACAGGGGACTCCGAAAACACCATATATTTT. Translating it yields CASSPTGDSENTIYF.

CDR3 in amino acids: CASSLEGAEAFF. In nucleotides, the CDR3 is TGTGCCAGCAGTTTGGAGGGCGCTGAAGCTTTCTTT. This chain uses TRBV12-3 or TRBV12-4 with TRBJ1-1, with D uncertain. CDR3 length equals 12 residues. The V end lost 3 bases, the J end lost 6 bases, and 8 bases lay between the germline ends.

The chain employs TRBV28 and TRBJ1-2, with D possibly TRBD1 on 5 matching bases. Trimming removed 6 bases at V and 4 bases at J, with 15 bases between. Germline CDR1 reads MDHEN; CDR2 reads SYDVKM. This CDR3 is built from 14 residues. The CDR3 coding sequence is TGTGCCAGCAGCTTGGTGGGGGGAGGCTATGGCTACACCTTC. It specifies CASSLVGGGYGYTF.

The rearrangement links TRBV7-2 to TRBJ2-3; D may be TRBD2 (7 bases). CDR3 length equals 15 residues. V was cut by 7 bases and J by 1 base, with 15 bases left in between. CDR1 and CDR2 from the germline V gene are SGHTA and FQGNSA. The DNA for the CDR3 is TGTGCCAGCACCGACGGGGGGCGCGGCACAGATACGCAGTATTTT. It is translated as CASTDGGRGTDTQYF.

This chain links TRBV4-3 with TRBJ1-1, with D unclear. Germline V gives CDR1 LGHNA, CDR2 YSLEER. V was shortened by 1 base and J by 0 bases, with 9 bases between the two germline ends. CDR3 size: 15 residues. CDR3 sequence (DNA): TGCGCCAGCAGCCAAGGGGTAAGGCTGAACACTGAAGCTTTCTTT. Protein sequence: CASSQGVRLNTEAFF.

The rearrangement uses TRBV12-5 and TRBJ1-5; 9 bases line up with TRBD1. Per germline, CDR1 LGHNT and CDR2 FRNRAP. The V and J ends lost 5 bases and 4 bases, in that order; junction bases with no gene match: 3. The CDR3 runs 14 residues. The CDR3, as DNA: TGTGCTAGTGGTCCGACAGGGGGTAATCAGCCCCAGCATTTT. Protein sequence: CASGPTGGNQPQHF.

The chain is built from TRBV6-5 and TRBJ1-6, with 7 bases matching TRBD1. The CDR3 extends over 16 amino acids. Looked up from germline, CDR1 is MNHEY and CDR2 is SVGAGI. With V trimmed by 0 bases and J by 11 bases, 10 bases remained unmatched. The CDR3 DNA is TGTGCCAGCAGTTACTCGCGGACAGGCCAGAAGGCACCCCTCCACTTT. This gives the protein CASSYSRTGQKAPLHF.

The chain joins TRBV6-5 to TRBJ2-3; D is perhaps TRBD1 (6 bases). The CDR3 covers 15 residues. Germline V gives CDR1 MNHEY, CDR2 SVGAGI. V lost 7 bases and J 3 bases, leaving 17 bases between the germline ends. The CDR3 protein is CASKRPGDETDTQYF. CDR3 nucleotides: TGTGCCAGCAAACGACCAGGGGATGAGACAGATACGCAGTATTTT.

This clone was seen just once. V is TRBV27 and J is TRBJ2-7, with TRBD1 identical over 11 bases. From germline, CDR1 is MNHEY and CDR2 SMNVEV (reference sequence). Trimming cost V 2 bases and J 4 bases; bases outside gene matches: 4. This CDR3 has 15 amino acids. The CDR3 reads CASSLEGQGGYEQYF. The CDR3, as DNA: TGTGCCAGCAGTTTAGAGGGACAGGGGGGGTACGAGCAGTACTTC.

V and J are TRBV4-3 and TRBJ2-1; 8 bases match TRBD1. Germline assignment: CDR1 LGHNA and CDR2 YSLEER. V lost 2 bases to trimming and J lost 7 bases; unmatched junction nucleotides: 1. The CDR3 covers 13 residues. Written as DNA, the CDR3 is TGCGCCAGCAGCCAATACAGGGGGAATGAGCAGTTCTTC. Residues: CASSQYRGNEQFF.

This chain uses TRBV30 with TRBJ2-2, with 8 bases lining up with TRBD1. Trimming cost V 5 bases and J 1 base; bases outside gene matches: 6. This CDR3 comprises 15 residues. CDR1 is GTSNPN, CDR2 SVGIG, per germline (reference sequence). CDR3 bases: TGTGCCTGGGGAGGGACAGGCTGGAACACCGGGGAGCTGTTTTTT. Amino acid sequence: CAWGGTGWNTGELFF.

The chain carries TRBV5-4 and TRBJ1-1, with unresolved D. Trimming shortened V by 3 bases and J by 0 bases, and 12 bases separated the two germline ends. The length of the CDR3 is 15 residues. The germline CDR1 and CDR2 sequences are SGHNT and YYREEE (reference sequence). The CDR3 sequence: CASSYTDGLNTEAFF. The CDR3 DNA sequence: TGTGCCAGCAGCTATACTGACGGATTGAACACTGAAGCTTTCTTT.

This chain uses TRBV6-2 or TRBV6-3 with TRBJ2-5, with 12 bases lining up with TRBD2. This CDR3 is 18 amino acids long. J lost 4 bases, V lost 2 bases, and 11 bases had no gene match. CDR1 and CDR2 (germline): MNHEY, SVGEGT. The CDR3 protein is CASSYGRLAGGLGETQYF. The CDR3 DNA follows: TGTGCCAGCAGTTACGGCCGTCTAGCGGGGGGGCTGGGAGAGACCCAGTACTTC.

Written as DNA, the CDR3 is TGTGCCAGCACATATCTAGAGGGTTTTACCACCGGGGAGCTGTTTTTT. Translated: CASTYLEGFTTGELFF. The gene calls are TRBV5-8 and TRBJ2-2; weak D call: TRBD2 (5 bases). V was trimmed by 6 bases and J by 4 bases, leaving 19 bases between them. Per germline, CDR1 SGHTS and CDR2 YDEGEE. The CDR3 is 16 amino acids.

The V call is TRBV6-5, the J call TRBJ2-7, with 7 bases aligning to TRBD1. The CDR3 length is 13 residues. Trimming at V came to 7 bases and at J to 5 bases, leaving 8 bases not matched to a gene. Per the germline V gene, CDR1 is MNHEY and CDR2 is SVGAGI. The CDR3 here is CASNPTGSNEQYF. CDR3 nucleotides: TGTGCCAGCAACCCGACAGGGTCGAACGAGCAGTACTTC.

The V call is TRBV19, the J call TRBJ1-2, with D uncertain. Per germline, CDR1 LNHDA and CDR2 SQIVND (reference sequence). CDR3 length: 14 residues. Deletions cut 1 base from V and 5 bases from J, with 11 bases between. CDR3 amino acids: CASSIGPTLYGYTF. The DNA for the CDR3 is TGTGCCAGTAGTATAGGACCTACCCTATATGGCTACACCTTC.